Listed here are 23 T cell receptor beta chains from one sample, sequenced in a study of T cell responses to AZD1222 COVID-19 vaccine. TCRdb's copy holds only in-frame clones and misses some; the assay was immunoSEQ multiplex PCR. This table has about 120,000 clones, 88% appearing once. Sequenced here: peripheral blood, sampled on day 0 of AZD1222 vaccination. These receptors were taken from an adult in good health.

V usage is TRBV7-2 and J usage is TRBJ2-4; 7 nucleotides match TRBD2. The CDR3 contains 15 residues. Germline V gene lookup returns CDR1 SGHTA and CDR2 FQGNSA. Trimming took 7 bases from V and 2 from J; bases not matched to a gene: 8. CDR3 DNA sequence: TGTGCCAGCACCCTTTGGGGGGGATCCAAAAACATTCAGTACTTC. It codes for CASTLWGGSKNIQYF. Looking up the rest from reference TRBV7-2 and TRBJ2-4 gives the full variable domain: GAGVSQSPSNKVTEKGKDVELRCDPISGHTALYWYRQSLGQGLEFLIYFQGNSAPDKSGLPSDRFSAERTGGSVSTLTIQRTQQEDSAVYLCASTLWGGSKNIQYFGAGTRLSVL.

The chain recombines TRBV5-4 with TRBJ2-3; D not resolved. V dropped 3 bases and J dropped 3 bases, with 14 bases sitting between them. This CDR3 is built from 15 residues. Germline V CDR1 and CDR2: SGHNT, YYREEE (reference sequence). The CDR3 loop is CASSSKTIRTDTQYF. CDR3 nucleotides: TGTGCCAGCAGCTCCAAGACGATTCGGACAGATACGCAGTATTTT.

The gene calls are TRBV19 and TRBJ1-2; D gene unclear. The CDR3 length is 12 residues. The germline V gene encodes CDR1 LNHDA and CDR2 SQIVND (reference sequence). Trimming removed 10 bases at V and 4 bases at J, with 13 bases between. As DNA, the CDR3 is TGTGCCACTAGGAGCCAGACCTATGGCTACACCTTC. Residues: CATRSQTYGYTF. The full variable domain, with the rest looked up from reference TRBV19 and TRBJ1-2, is DGGITQSPKYLFRKEGQNVTLSCEQNLNHDAMYWYRQDPGQGLRLIYYSQIVNDFQKGDIAEGYSVSREKKESFPLTVTSAQKNPTAFYLCATRSQTYGYTFGSGTRLTVV.

This clone was seen a handful of times. CDR3 nucleotide sequence: TGTGCCAGTAGTCCTCCAAACGGGAACGTTGGTTACGAGCAGTACTTC. The encoded protein is CASSPPNGNVGYEQYF. The V gene is TRBV19, the J gene TRBJ2-7; a weak D match, TRBD2 (5 bases). V lost 5 bases and J 4 bases, leaving 21 bases between the germline ends. This CDR3 contains 16 residues. Germline loops: CDR1 LNHDA, CDR2 SQIVND (reference sequence).

In nucleotides, the CDR3 is TGTGCCAGTAGTATAGTTGCACAGCCAACCACCACTGAAGCTTTCTTT. Its protein product is CASSIVAQPTTTEAFF. This chain joins TRBV19 and TRBJ1-1; D unclear. The CDR3 is 16 residues long. Trimming stripped 1 base from V and 4 bases from J, with 16 bases between. Germline V gene data show CDR1 as LNHDA and CDR2 as SQIVND (reference sequence).

CDR3 nucleotide sequence: TGTGCCAGCAGCGGAGGCCGAAGTGATTCACCCCTCCACTTT. Translating it yields CASSGGRSDSPLHF. V and J are TRBV9 and TRBJ1-6; D gene uncertain. Trimming stripped 3 bases from V and 8 bases from J, with 12 bases between. The CDR3 consists of 14 residues. The germline V gene has CDR1 SGDLS and CDR2 YYNGEE.

The chain links TRBV5-1 to TRBJ1-1; a possible D gene is TRBD1 (5 bases). Germline V gene data show CDR1 as SGHRS and CDR2 as YFSETQ. The CDR3 runs 13 residues. Trimming removed 2 bases at V and 1 base at J, with 6 bases between. The CDR3 region has the DNA TGCGCCAGCAGCTTCGGGGGGAACACTGAAGCTTTCTTT. Translated: CASSFGGNTEAFF.

The DNA of the CDR3 is TGTGCCAGCAGCCGACAGGGGCATATCGGCACTGAAGCTTTCTTT. It translates to CASSRQGHIGTEAFF. This chain links TRBV3-1 (or the pseudogene TRBV3-2) with TRBJ1-1; TRBD1 matches at 8 bases. This CDR3 region has 15 residues. J was trimmed by 4 bases and V by 4 bases; bases with no gene match: 8. From germline, CDR1 is LGHDT and CDR2 YNNKEL (reference sequence).

J is TRBJ2-1 and V is TRBV5-6; 8 nucleotides align to TRBD2. The CDR3 sequence is 18 residues long. Germline V CDR1 and CDR2: SGHDT, YYEEEE. V lost 4 bases, J lost 2 bases, and 14 bases stayed unmatched. CDR3 nucleotides: TGTGCCAGCAGCGGAGGACTAGCCCTTGGGGGTACCTACAATGAGCAGTTCTTC. Protein product: CASSGGLALGGTYNEQFF.

The rearrangement joins TRBV7-8 to TRBJ2-7; 8 bases map to TRBD1. The germline V gene has CDR1 SGHVS and CDR2 FQNEAQ. The ends lost 6 bases at V and 4 bases at J; junction bases unmatched: 5. This CDR3 is built from 13 residues. The CDR3 spells CASSRTGNYEQYF. The CDR3 DNA follows: TGTGCCAGCAGTCGGACAGGGAATTACGAGCAGTACTTC.

This rearrangement joins TRBV6-2 or TRBV6-3 to TRBJ1-1, with TRBD1 matching over 7 bases. Looked up from germline, CDR1 is MNHEY and CDR2 is SVGEGT. Trimming cost V 6 bases and J 1 base; bases outside gene matches: 11. The CDR3 length is 16 residues. In DNA form, the CDR3 reads TGTGCCAGCAGCGGGGAAAAGGGGGCAGGGAACACTGAAGCTTTCTTT. Translating it yields CASSGEKGAGNTEAFF.

This chain uses TRBV19 with TRBJ2-7; D is ambiguous. Germline assignment: CDR1 LNHDA and CDR2 SQIVND (reference sequence). V lost 1 base and J 5 bases, leaving 6 bases between the germline ends. The CDR3 contains 12 residues. The CDR3 loop reads CASSIGADEQYF. The CDR3 region has the DNA TGTGCCAGTAGTATAGGGGCAGACGAGCAGTACTTC.

The chain links TRBV18 to TRBJ1-1, with unresolved D. The CDR3 spans 13 residues. The ends were cut back, 4 bases at V and 0 bases at J, with 6 bases in the middle. The germline V gene encodes CDR1 KGHSH and CDR2 LQKENI. In DNA form, the CDR3 reads TGTGCCAGCTCACGTACTCTGAACACTGAAGCTTTCTTT. Amino acids: CASSRTLNTEAFF.

The rearrangement joins TRBV4-1 to TRBJ2-7; D not resolved. The CDR3 consists of 13 residues. The germline gives CDR1 MGHRA, CDR2 YSYEKL. With 5 bases removed from V and 6 bases from J, the gap between germline ends came to 14 bases. The CDR3 spells CASSFDGPFEQYF. CDR3 DNA: TGCGCCAGCAGCTTCGACGGACCATTCGAGCAGTACTTC.

To note about this clone: Other DNA variants within this sample encode the same CDR3. The chain carries TRBV7-9 and TRBJ1-4; no clear D gene. The length of the CDR3 is 13 residues. Looked up from germline, CDR1 is SEHNR and CDR2 is FQNEAQ (reference sequence). V was clipped by 2 bases and J by 4 bases, with 5 bases between them. The CDR3 here is CASSLTVNEKLFF. The CDR3 coding sequence is TGTGCCAGCAGCTTAACTGTTAATGAAAAACTGTTTTTT.

The chain couples TRBV30 to TRBJ2-3; 9 bases are a match to TRBD1. The length of the CDR3 is 17 residues. From germline, CDR1 is GTSNPN and CDR2 SVGIG (reference sequence). With V trimmed by 2 bases and J by 6 bases, 15 bases remained unmatched. CDR3 protein: CAWSPRDRDYLWDTQYF. CDR3 in DNA: TGTGCCTGGAGTCCGCGGGACAGGGATTACTTGTGGGATACGCAGTATTTT.

This chain links TRBV5-1 with TRBJ2-3; the match to TRBD2 covers 9 bases. With V trimmed by 5 bases and J by 5 bases, 3 bases remained unmatched. This CDR3 has 13 residues. Germline V gives CDR1 SGHRS, CDR2 YFSETQ. The CDR3 DNA sequence: TGCGCCAGCAGATGGACTAGCGAAGATACGCAGTATTTT. It yields the protein CASRWTSEDTQYF.

V is TRBV27 and J is TRBJ1-2, with a weak D call TRBD1 (6 bases). This CDR3 is built from 13 residues. The germline gives CDR1 MNHEY, CDR2 SMNVEV (reference sequence). Trimming pared 3 bases from V and 2 bases from J, leaving 7 bases between. The CDR3 spells CASSFQGNYGYTF. In DNA form, the CDR3 reads TGTGCCAGCAGTTTTCAGGGGAACTATGGCTACACCTTC.

J is TRBJ1-3 and V is TRBV5-4, with TRBD1 identical over 9 bases. The CDR3 length is 16 residues. Germline V lookup: CDR1 SGHNT, CDR2 YYREEE (reference sequence). The V segment lost 3 bases and the J segment 3 bases; nucleotides outside the gene matches: 7. CDR3: CASSSTQGAYGNTIYF. The CDR3 nucleotides read TGTGCCAGCAGCTCAACACAGGGGGCTTATGGAAACACCATATATTTT.

The J gene is TRBJ1-3, the V gene TRBV3-1 (or the pseudogene TRBV3-2), with D maybe TRBD1 (5 bases). Per the germline V gene, CDR1 is LGHDT and CDR2 is YNNKEL (reference sequence). The CDR3 contains 15 residues. V was shortened by 2 bases and J by 0 bases, with 8 bases between the two germline ends. This CDR3 is CASSQPRVSGNTIYF. In DNA, the CDR3 is TGTGCCAGCAGCCAACCCAGGGTCTCTGGAAACACCATATATTTT.

V and J are TRBV3-1 (or the pseudogene TRBV3-2) and TRBJ2-7, with TRBD2 identical over 7 bases. The CDR3 spans 18 residues. Germline values: CDR1 LGHDT, CDR2 YNNKEL (reference sequence). With 1 base clipped from V and 3 bases from J, the junction kept 15 bases outside the gene matches. The CDR3 is CASSQGNRRGAGRYEQYF. In nucleotides, the CDR3 is TGTGCCAGCAGCCAAGGCAATCGGCGGGGAGCGGGACGCTACGAGCAGTACTTC.

The CDR3, as DNA: TGCGCCAGCAGCCCTGGAGGCGGGGGGGCAGATACGCAGTATTTT. This codes for CASSPGGGGADTQYF. The chain joins TRBV5-1 to TRBJ2-3, with 9 bases identical to TRBD2. Trimming removed 4 bases from V and 4 bases from J; junction bases left unmatched: 7. This CDR3 spans 15 amino acids. In germline, CDR1 is SGHRS, CDR2 YFSETQ.

The chain has TRBV5-4 and TRBJ2-1, with D unresolved. The CDR3 is made up of 15 amino acids. Trimming pared 0 bases from V and 4 bases from J, leaving 11 bases between. Germline assignment: CDR1 SGHNT and CDR2 YYREEE (reference sequence). In DNA form, the CDR3 reads TGTGCCAGCAGCTTGGTTGCGACTGTATACAATGAGCAGTTCTTC. It encodes CASSLVATVYNEQFF.